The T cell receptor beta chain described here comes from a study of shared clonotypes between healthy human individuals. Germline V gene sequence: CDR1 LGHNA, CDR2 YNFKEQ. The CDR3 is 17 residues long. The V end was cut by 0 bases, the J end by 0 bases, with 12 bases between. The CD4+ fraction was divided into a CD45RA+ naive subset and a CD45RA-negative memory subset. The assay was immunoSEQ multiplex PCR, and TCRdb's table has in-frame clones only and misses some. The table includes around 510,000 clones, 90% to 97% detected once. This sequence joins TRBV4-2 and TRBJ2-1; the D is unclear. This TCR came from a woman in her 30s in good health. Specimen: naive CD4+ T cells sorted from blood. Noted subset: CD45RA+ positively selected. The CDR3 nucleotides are TGTGCCAGCAGCCAAGATGTCACTTCGTACTCCTACAATGAGCAGTTCTTC. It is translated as CASSQDVTSYSYNEQFF.